This T cell receptor (beta chain) was profiled in a study of glioma-infiltrating T cells. Study-level results: CDR3 overlap between tissue and blood was very small. Gliomas, especially low-grade, showed above-expected tissue-blood divergence; non-neoplastic patients showed below.

As for this clonotype: Its antigen is not known.

Using RNA template, CDR3s of TCR alpha and beta were amplified with iRepertoire arm-PCR. Input was roughly 100-450 ng of tissue mRNA or PBMC total RNA. One entry per CDR3 protein results from TCRdb running MiXCR on the multiplex PCR reads. This table holds fewer than 250,000 distinct CDR3 sequences, roughly 32% found once. The germline V gene encodes CDR1 LNHDA and CDR2 SQIVND (reference sequence). Between the trimmed V and J ends, which lost 0 bases and 11 bases, there was a span of 19 bases. The CDR3 is 15 amino acids. This TCR was recovered from a human donor with low-grade glioma or glioblastoma, undergoing nonglioma brain surgery, or in good health (not recorded which). What was sequenced was glioma tissue, nonneoplastic brain tissue, or PBMCs (not recorded which). The chain has TRBV19 and TRBJ1-1; no reliable D call. This chain's CDR3 is CASSIDLRWGEGAFF. CDR3 nucleotide sequence: TGTGCCAGTAGTATAGATCTACGGTGGGGAGAAGGGGCTTTCTTT.